This record concerns one TCR beta chain sequence. Its target is unknown. Trimming at V came to 4 bases and at J to 2 bases, leaving 5 bases not matched to a gene. This CDR3 contains 14 residues. Per the germline V gene, CDR1 is SGHRS and CDR2 is YFSETQ. The record originates from a study of T cells after yellow fever vaccination. Points from the study as a whole: The presence of abundant clonotypes contaminating from the bulk population was possible in FACS-sorted repertoires.

TCRdb reprocessed the 5' RACE reads with MiXCR, giving one entry per CDR3 protein. The sample has around 310,000 distinct CDR3 sequences, roughly 4% seen once; the top ten hold approximately 25%. This specimen was PBMCs, taken 5 days after the yellow fever booster vaccination. This sequence joins TRBV5-1 and TRBJ2-7, with TRBD1 matching over 8 bases. The clonotype comes from a young man who received the YFV17D yellow fever vaccine. The CDR3 is CASSPDRGPYEQYV. CDR3 bases: TGCGCCAGCAGCCCCGACAGGGGCCCCTACGAGCAGTACGTC.